This T cell receptor (beta chain) was retrieved from a study of T cell responses to AZD1222 COVID-19 vaccine. General study findings and limits: With two AZD1222 doses given, Spike-specific TCR breadth and depth both rose. In a largely white British group with more females than males, clonal diversity was possibly underestimated. The repertoires were collected only after the peak T cell response.

Germline CDR1 is MDHEN and CDR2 is SYDVKM. The CDR3 extends over 13 amino acids. Trimming removed 6 bases at V and 10 bases at J, with 17 bases between. Only in-frame clones appear in the TCRdb table, and some are missing; sequencing was by immunoSEQ multiplex PCR. The table includes some 150,000 clones, roughly 87% detected once. Note on this clone: Its antigen is unidentified.

The TCR originated in an adult who received the MenACWY meningococcal vaccine as a control. V and J are TRBV28 and TRBJ2-3; D assignment may be TRBD1 or TRBD2 (5 bases each). Sequencing was performed on peripheral blood, taken 28 days after the second dose of the MenACWY control vaccine. DNA for the CDR3: TGTGCCAGCAGAGATCCTCAGGGAGTGCCGCAGTATTTT. Protein product: CASRDPQGVPQYF.